This entry describes one T cell receptor beta chain. Its antigen is unknown. The data were obtained in a study of vaccination and CD4 T cells after COVID-19. An Oncomine TCR Beta short-read assay was used to sequence the DNA from cultured CD4+ T cells. In this case, cultured CD4+ T cells provided the extracted genomic DNA. TCRdb re-analysed the PCR reads in MiXCR, keeping a single row per CDR3 protein. This sample has under 20,000 distinct CDR3 sequences, with about three quarters found just once. Treatment of the sample: approximately 9-day PBMC culture with coronavirus spike peptide pools or control peptides (ViraFEST assay). The receptor's source is a human donor who received a COVID-19 vaccine. The sequencing here drew on CD4+ T cells from blood, cultured in vitro, taken after SARS-CoV-2 vaccination.

CDR3 in DNA: TGTGCCAGCAGTTACGGCGGGGGATACACAGATACGCAGTATTTT. It codes for CASSYGGGYTDTQYF. The genes are TRBV6-5 and TRBJ2-3; 7 bases are a match to TRBD2. V trimming: 2 bases; J trimming: 2 bases; junction bases outside the gene matches: 4. The CDR3 sequence is 15 residues long. Germline values: CDR1 MNHEY, CDR2 SVGAGI.